The 5 T cell receptor beta chains reported below all come from one sample, sequenced in a study of a mutant IDH1 vaccine in newly diagnosed glioma. Their antigens are not known. Time point denoted: week 35, safety follow-up. Doses of 300 ug of mutant IDH1 20-mer peptide were given with topical imiquimod. The assay was immunoSEQ multiplex PCR, and TCRdb's table has in-frame clones only and misses some. This table holds about 69,000 clones, about 88% found once. Source: PBMCs, taken from a glioma patient whose treatment included an IDH1 peptide vaccine. The receptors derive from a man aged 25-45 years with glioma.

The chain couples TRBV6-6 to TRBJ1-1; the D gene is possibly TRBD1 (6 bases). The CDR3 runs to 14 residues. Trimming pared 5 bases from V and 4 bases from J, leaving 14 bases between. From germline, CDR1 is MNHNY and CDR2 SVGAGI (reference sequence). The CDR3 DNA follows: TGTGCCAGCAGTACTACCTGGGGGGCCACTGAAGCTTTCTTT. It specifies CASSTTWGATEAFF.

In DNA form, the CDR3 reads TGTGCCAGCAGCTATAGCCGGGGACTACGCACAGATACGCAGTATTTT. Its translation is CASSYSRGLRTDTQYF. The J gene is TRBJ2-3, the V gene TRBV4-2; 7 positions agree with TRBD2. V gave up 5 bases and J gave up 1 base; unmatched junction bases: 9. This CDR3 comprises 16 residues. CDR1 and CDR2 (germline): LGHNA, YNFKEQ.

This clone has only one observation. The CDR3 nucleotides read TGTGCCAGTCGGAGACTACGCACAGATACGCAGTATTTT. Residues: CASRRLRTDTQYF. The rearrangement joins TRBV28 to TRBJ2-3, with D possibly being TRBD2 (5 bases). The CDR3 is made up of 13 amino acids. Germline-derived CDR1 and CDR2 are MDHEN and SYDVKM. V was pared by 9 bases and J by 1 base, with 11 bases between.

The chain combines TRBV20-1 with TRBJ2-7, with D perhaps matching TRBD2 (6 bases). V gave up 3 bases and J gave up 4 bases, with 7 bases separating them. Germline-derived CDR1 and CDR2 are DFQATT and SNEGSKA (reference sequence). The length of the CDR3 is 11 residues. As DNA, the CDR3 is TGCAGTGCTAGTGGGGGGTACGAGCAGTACTTC. Residues: CSASGGYEQYF.

The chain joins TRBV10-3 to TRBJ2-3; a possible D gene is TRBD1 (6 bases). Trimming cost V 3 bases and J 0 bases, with 10 bases left between them. From germline, CDR1 is ENHRY and CDR2 SYGVKD. The CDR3 is 15 amino acids. DNA for the CDR3: TGTGCCATCAGTGACAGGGGCCTTAGCACAGATACGCAGTATTTT. It translates to CAISDRGLSTDTQYF.